Listed here are 4 T cell receptor beta chains from one sample, sequenced in a study of blood T cell repertoires in COVID-19 (dated by TCRdb to the early 2020s). The method behind the library was the immunoSEQ multiplex PCR assay. The immuneACCESS repertoire file appears here via TCRdb, limited to in-frame rearrangements. These files lack a portion of the clones; in checked studies, under half of the deficit traces to unresolved V genes, and the cause of the others is not known. In all, the sample holds 250,000 to 300,000 clones, and about 80% of those were seen once. 2.5% to 4% of the sample is in the top ten clones. What was sequenced was peripheral blood. The source of these receptors is a woman aged 80 or older with acute or convalescent COVID-19.

The genes are TRBV19 and TRBJ1-2; TRBD1 aligns across 9 bases. The CDR3 runs to 16 residues. CDR1 and CDR2 (germline): LNHDA, SQIVND (reference sequence). Losses at the gene ends were 3 bases for V and 8 bases for J; bases not matched to a gene: 13. The CDR3 DNA reads TGTGCCAGTAGTATCCTAACCCCCCCGACAGGGGGAGGCTACACCTTC. It encodes CASSILTPPTGGGYTF.

The sample holds a few counts of this clone. This chain links TRBV9 with TRBJ1-2; D unclear. CDR1 is SGDLS, CDR2 YYNGEE, per germline. V was cut by 0 bases and J by 5 bases, with 14 bases left in between. CDR3 size: 15 residues. DNA for the CDR3: TGTGCCAGCAGCGTAGCCCCGGGAGCCGGGTATGGCTACACCTTC. Amino acids: CASSVAPGAGYGYTF.

V gene TRBV5-1 combines with J gene TRBJ2-7, with 7 bases identical to TRBD1. The CDR3 is 15 residues long. Germline V CDR1 and CDR2: SGHRS, YFSETQ. Losses at the gene ends were 4 bases for V and 0 bases for J; bases not matched to a gene: 7. The CDR3 DNA follows: TGCGCCAGCAGCGAGGGACAGTCGCGCTCCTACGAGCAGTACTTC. Translation gives CASSEGQSRSYEQYF.

This clone appeared a single time. The gene calls are TRBV10-1 and TRBJ2-7, with TRBD1 matching over 8 bases. Looked up from germline, CDR1 is WNHNN and CDR2 is SYGVQD (reference sequence). The CDR3 covers 12 residues. The ends lost 9 bases at V and 5 bases at J; junction bases unmatched: 6. The CDR3 spells CARSTGVDEQYF. Written as DNA, the CDR3 is TGCGCCAGGTCGACAGGGGTGGACGAGCAGTACTTC.